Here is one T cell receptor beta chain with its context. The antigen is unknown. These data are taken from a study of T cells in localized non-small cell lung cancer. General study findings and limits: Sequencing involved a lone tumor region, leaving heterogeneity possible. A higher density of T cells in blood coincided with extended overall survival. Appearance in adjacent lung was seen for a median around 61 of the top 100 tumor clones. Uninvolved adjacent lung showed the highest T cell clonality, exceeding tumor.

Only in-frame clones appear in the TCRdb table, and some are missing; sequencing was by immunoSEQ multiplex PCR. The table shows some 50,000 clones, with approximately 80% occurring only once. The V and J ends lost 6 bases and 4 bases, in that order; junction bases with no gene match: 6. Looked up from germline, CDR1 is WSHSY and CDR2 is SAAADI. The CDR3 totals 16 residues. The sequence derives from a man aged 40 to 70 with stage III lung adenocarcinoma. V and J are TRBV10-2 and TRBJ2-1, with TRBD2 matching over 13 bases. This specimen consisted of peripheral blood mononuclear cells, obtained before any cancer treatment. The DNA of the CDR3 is TGCGCCAGCAGCGAGAAGGGACTAGCGGGGTACAATGAGCAGTTCTTC. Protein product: CASSEKGLAGYNEQFF.